The next 29 T cell receptor beta chains were all read from a single sample in a study of shared T cell receptors in the human thymus. Some clones are missing from TCRdb's copy, which holds only in-frame ones; the method was immunoSEQ multiplex PCR. The sample includes hundreds of thousands of clones, 80% to 90% of them seen just once. The same specimen was also included in a second study, on human thymus T cells.

Sequenced input: thymocytes. These receptors all stem from a boy under two years old with a congenital heart defect.

V gene TRBV7-8 combines with J gene TRBJ1-2; D ambiguous. The CDR3 is 14 amino acids. CDR1 and CDR2 from the germline V gene are SGHVS and FQNEAQ. Between the trimmed V and J ends, which lost 3 bases and 4 bases, there was a span of 12 bases. The CDR3 bases are TGTGCCAGCAGCTTCGGAGCGGGCTCCTATGGCTACACCTTC. Protein sequence: CASSFGAGSYGYTF.

J is TRBJ2-2 and V is TRBV5-1; D is perhaps TRBD1 (6 bases). Between the trimmed V and J ends, which lost 4 bases and 1 base, there was a span of 14 bases. CDR1 SGHRS and CDR2 YFSETQ come from the germline V gene. The CDR3 is 16 residues long. The CDR3 region has the DNA TGCGCCAGCAGCCCACAGGGATGGGGGAACACCGGGGAGCTGTTTTTT. The encoded protein is CASSPQGWGNTGELFF.

This clone was seen a single time. The chain links TRBV25-1 to TRBJ2-5; 9 bases align to TRBD1. V was clipped by 6 bases and J by 5 bases; unmatched bases: 10. This CDR3 has 15 residues. Per germline, CDR1 MGHDK and CDR2 SYGVNS. The CDR3 is CASSIKTGGGETQYF. The CDR3 bases are TGTGCCAGCAGCATCAAAACAGGGGGCGGGGAGACCCAGTACTTC. The full variable domain, in which reference TRBV25-1 and TRBJ2-5 provide the parts outside the CDR3, is EADIYQTPRYLVIGTGKKITLECSQTMGHDKMYWYQQDPGMELHLIHYSYGVNSTEKGDLSSESTVSRIRTEHFPLTLESARPSHTSQYLCASSIKTGGGETQYFGPGTRLLVL.

The genes are TRBV6-1 and TRBJ2-7, with 7 bases identical to TRBD1. In germline, CDR1 is MNHNS, CDR2 SASEGT. V lost 2 bases to trimming and J lost 2 bases; unmatched junction nucleotides: 9. The CDR3 has 16 amino acids. CDR3 protein: CASSETGTAAAYEQYF. As DNA, the CDR3 is TGTGCCAGCAGTGAAACTGGGACAGCCGCGGCCTACGAGCAGTACTTC.

This rearrangement joins TRBV19 to TRBJ1-1; 7 bases are a match to TRBD1. The germline V gene has CDR1 LNHDA and CDR2 SQIVND (reference sequence). J was trimmed by 6 bases and V by 10 bases; bases with no gene match: 23. The CDR3 loop spans 17 amino acids. CDR3 amino acids: CATQTPGAHRGRSEAFF. The CDR3 DNA follows: TGTGCCACCCAAACCCCGGGCGCACACAGGGGAAGGTCTGAAGCTTTCTTT. Together with reference TRBV19 and TRBJ1-1, the CDR3 gives the full variable domain: DGGITQSPKYLFRKEGQNVTLSCEQNLNHDAMYWYRQDPGQGLRLIYYSQIVNDFQKGDIAEGYSVSREKKESFPLTVTSAQKNPTAFYLCATQTPGAHRGRSEAFFGQGTRLTVV.

The chain has TRBV5-1 and TRBJ1-2; tentative D call: TRBD1 (6 bases). CDR1 is SGHRS, CDR2 YFSETQ, per germline. The CDR3 extends over 15 amino acids. Trimming shortened V by 2 bases and J by 4 bases, and 15 bases separated the two germline ends. The CDR3 bases are TGCGCCAGCAGCTTAAGACCGGGACACCTCTATGGCTACACCTTC. Translated: CASSLRPGHLYGYTF. Full variable domain (missing parts from reference TRBV5-1 and TRBJ1-2): KAGVTQTPRYLIKTRGQQVTLSCSPISGHRSVSWYQQTPGQGLQFLFEYFSETQRNKGNFPGRFSGRQFSNSRSEMNVSTLELGDSALYLCASSLRPGHLYGYTFGSGTRLTVV.

The genes are TRBV7-2 and TRBJ2-7; 9 bases map to TRBD1. The germline gives CDR1 SGHTA, CDR2 FQGNSA. The CDR3 covers 19 residues. V shed 1 base, J shed 0 bases, and the junction held 13 bases outside the gene matches. For the CDR3, the DNA is TGTGCCAGCAGCTTAGTAATATCCTACCCGGGACAGGGCTCCTACGAGCAGTACTTC. Its protein product is CASSLVISYPGQGSYEQYF.

The chain couples TRBV19 to TRBJ1-1, with D possibly being TRBD1 (6 bases). This CDR3 has 12 amino acids. Germline CDR1 and CDR2: LNHDA and SQIVND (reference sequence). The germline V and J ends were trimmed by 3 bases and 8 bases, with 10 bases remaining between them. For the CDR3, the DNA is TGTGCCAGTAGTATGGGGGGGGCAGAAGCTTTCTTT. Translated, it gives CASSMGGAEAFF.

The chain joins TRBV10-3 to TRBJ1-3; the match to TRBD1 covers 9 bases. J was trimmed by 7 bases and V by 6 bases; bases with no gene match: 4. This CDR3 comprises 13 residues. CDR1 ENHRY and CDR2 SYGVKD come from the germline V gene. The CDR3 loop reads CAISWDRENTIYF. The CDR3, as DNA: TGTGCCATCAGCTGGGACAGGGAGAACACCATATATTTT.

The chain links TRBV5-5 to TRBJ1-1; a possible D gene is TRBD1 (5 bases). Trimming took off 4 bases at V and 5 bases at J, with 15 bases between the two ends. This CDR3 has 14 residues. The germline gives CDR1 SGHKS, CDR2 YYEKEE (reference sequence). The CDR3 nucleotides are TGTGCCAGCAGCGCGGACACCTGGCGGACTGAAGCTTTCTTT. Translating gives CASSADTWRTEAFF.

This clone was recorded once. This chain connects TRBV28 to TRBJ1-4; D is unclear. Per the germline V gene, CDR1 is MDHEN and CDR2 is SYDVKM. Trimming removed 6 bases from V and 5 bases from J, with 4 bases in between. The CDR3 has 11 amino acids. CDR3 amino acids: CASSSNEKLFF. CDR3 DNA sequence: TGTGCCAGCAGCTCCAATGAAAAACTGTTTTTT.

V and J are TRBV5-4 and TRBJ2-2, with D possibly matching TRBD2 (6 bases). The CDR3 consists of 15 residues. V gave up 4 bases and J gave up 0 bases, with 10 bases separating them. The germline CDR1 and CDR2 sequences are SGHNT and YYREEE (reference sequence). This CDR3 reads CASSLGLANTGELFF. CDR3 DNA: TGTGCCAGCAGCCTGGGACTGGCGAACACCGGGGAGCTGTTTTTT.

This clone occurred once. The chain has TRBV27 and TRBJ2-7; 9 bases align to TRBD1. Trimming at V came to 6 bases and at J to 7 bases, leaving 7 bases not matched to a gene. The germline V gene encodes CDR1 MNHEY and CDR2 SMNVEV (reference sequence). This CDR3 spans 13 amino acids. The CDR3 bases are TGTGCCAGCAGCTCTAGGACAGGGGTTGAGCAGTACTTC. Protein sequence: CASSSRTGVEQYF.

The chain has TRBV30 and TRBJ2-2; 8 nucleotides align to TRBD1. Germline V gives CDR1 GTSNPN, CDR2 SVGIG (reference sequence). J lost 6 bases, V lost 4 bases, and 7 bases had no gene match. The CDR3 covers 14 residues. The CDR3 nucleotides read TGTGCCTGGACCCTCGACAGGGGTTCCGGGGAGCTGTTTTTT. Translating it yields CAWTLDRGSGELFF.

The chain carries TRBV7-9 and TRBJ1-1; D may be TRBD1 (6 bases). Germline CDR1 is SEHNR and CDR2 is FQNEAQ (reference sequence). There are 14 residues in the CDR3. Between the trimmed V and J ends, which lost 5 bases and 8 bases, there was a span of 18 bases. CDR3 bases: TGTGCCAGCAGCCGACATGGGGGCGCAGGGGAAGCTTTCTTT. Amino acids: CASSRHGGAGEAFF.

The chain has TRBV19 and TRBJ1-2; 7 positions agree with TRBD1. Germline lookup yields CDR1 LNHDA and CDR2 SQIVND (reference sequence). V lost 3 bases, J lost 6 bases, and 7 bases stayed unmatched. The CDR3 totals 14 residues. The CDR3 spells CASSMADRTHGYTF. The CDR3 DNA reads as TGTGCCAGTAGTATGGCGGACAGGACCCATGGCTACACCTTC.

The chain has TRBV6-5 and TRBJ1-2; D perhaps matches TRBD1 (6 bases). V lost 4 bases to trimming and J lost 3 bases, with 12 bases between them. The germline V gene encodes CDR1 MNHEY and CDR2 SVGAGI. CDR3 length: 14 residues. CDR3 sequence: CASSSPRGHYGYTF. CDR3 coding DNA: TGTGCCAGCAGTTCCCCGCGGGGGCACTATGGCTACACCTTC.

The rearrangement uses TRBV28 and TRBJ1-5; 7 bases agree with TRBD1. V shed 6 bases and J 0 bases; nucleotides not matched to a gene: 8. The CDR3 is 16 residues long. From germline, CDR1 is MDHEN and CDR2 SYDVKM. CDR3 coding DNA: TGTGCCAGCAGGCGACAGGGCGGGTATAGCAATCAGCCCCAGCATTTT. Translating it yields CASRRQGGYSNQPQHF.

The J gene is TRBJ1-5, the V gene TRBV4-1; D might be TRBD1 (6 bases). CDR3 length: 15 residues. Trimming stripped 3 bases from V and 3 bases from J, with 12 bases between. In germline, CDR1 is MGHRA, CDR2 YSYEKL. Here the CDR3 reads CASSQQGWNNQPQHF. The CDR3 DNA reads as TGCGCCAGCAGCCAGCAGGGGTGGAACAATCAGCCCCAGCATTTT.

V gene TRBV29-1 combines with J gene TRBJ2-5; D is undetermined. The germline V gene encodes CDR1 SQVTM and CDR2 ANQGSEA. Between the trimmed V and J ends, which lost 2 bases and 6 bases, there was a span of 7 bases. CDR3 length: 11 amino acids. CDR3 sequence (DNA): TGCAGCGTTGAAAAGCAAAAGACCCAGTACTTC. Amino acid sequence: CSVEKQKTQYF.

The chain uses TRBV5-4 and TRBJ2-7; a weak D match, TRBD2 (5 bases). CDR1 is SGHNT and CDR2 is YYREEE in the germline V gene (reference sequence). Trimming took off 3 bases at V and 1 base at J, with 11 bases between the two ends. This CDR3 has 14 amino acids. DNA of the CDR3: TGTGCCAGCAGCTGCCCAGCGGAGTCCTACGAGCAGTACTTC. It yields the protein CASSCPAESYEQYF.

The chain recombines TRBV7-5 with TRBJ1-5; whether TRBD1, the table's D call, matches the DNA was not checked. TRBV7-5 is noted as a pseudogene. This CDR3 is built from 14 residues. The CDR3, as DNA: TGTGCCAGAGGGCTCCAGGGGAGCAATCAGCCCCAGCATTTT. Its translation is CARGLQGSNQPQHF.

This clone has only a few counts. V and J are TRBV15 and TRBJ1-5, with 10 bases identical to TRBD1. Trimming cost V 0 bases and J 9 bases; bases outside gene matches: 17. Per germline, CDR1 LNHNV and CDR2 YYDKDF (reference sequence). The CDR3 runs to 19 residues. The CDR3: CATSRDQPPWDRGGLPQHF. DNA for the CDR3: TGTGCCACCAGCAGAGATCAACCCCCCTGGGACAGGGGAGGGTTGCCCCAGCATTTT.

The gene calls are TRBV27 and TRBJ1-3; no clear D. Germline assignment: CDR1 MNHEY and CDR2 SMNVEV (reference sequence). The CDR3 loop spans 19 amino acids. Between the trimmed V and J ends, which lost 7 bases and 3 bases, there was a span of 28 bases. Here the CDR3 DNA reads TGTGCCAGCAATTTTTCGCCCGGATTCCAGGCACCACATGGAAACACCATATATTTT. The encoded protein is CASNFSPGFQAPHGNTIYF.

V usage is TRBV15 and J usage is TRBJ1-5, with D hard to call. CDR3 length equals 16 residues. Trimming took 1 base from V and 4 from J, leaving 14 bases between them. Germline-derived CDR1 and CDR2 are LNHNV and YYDKDF (reference sequence). DNA of the CDR3: TGTGCCACCAGCAGAGGCGAGAAACCAGGTAATCAGCCCCAGCATTTT. This encodes CATSRGEKPGNQPQHF.

The chain couples TRBV9 to TRBJ2-2; 7 positions match TRBD2. The CDR3 totals 15 residues. V was clipped by 0 bases and J by 7 bases; unmatched bases: 6. The germline V gene has CDR1 SGDLS and CDR2 YYNGEE. DNA of the CDR3: TGTGCCAGCAGCGTAGGGGGGGGGATGATCGGGGAGCTGTTTTTT. Amino acid sequence: CASSVGGGMIGELFF.

The chain couples TRBV5-1 to TRBJ2-3; tentative D call: TRBD1 (5 bases). In germline, CDR1 is SGHRS, CDR2 YFSETQ. Trimming left V 2 bases short and J 2 bases short, with 18 bases between. The CDR3 spans 17 residues. CDR3 DNA: TGCGCCAGCAGCTTTGCCCAGGCAAAGGGGATCACAGATACGCAGTATTTT. Residues: CASSFAQAKGITDTQYF. The variable domain in full, completed from reference TRBV5-1 and TRBJ2-3, reads KAGVTQTPRYLIKTRGQQVTLSCSPISGHRSVSWYQQTPGQGLQFLFEYFSETQRNKGNFPGRFSGRQFSNSRSEMNVSTLELGDSALYLCASSFAQAKGITDTQYFGPGTRLTVL.

The chain uses TRBV6-1 and TRBJ1-1; 9 bases align to TRBD1. V lost 7 bases to trimming and J lost 8 bases; unmatched junction nucleotides: 14. CDR1 is MNHNS, CDR2 SASEGT, per germline. This CDR3 has 15 amino acids. The CDR3 loop is CASNKTLGTGREAFF. Here the CDR3 DNA reads TGTGCCAGCAACAAGACGCTCGGGACAGGGCGCGAAGCTTTCTTT.

The chain links TRBV2 to TRBJ1-1, with a possible D match to TRBD1 (5 bases). This CDR3 spans 17 amino acids. V shed 1 base and J shed 0 bases, with 15 bases lying between them. Germline CDR1 and CDR2: SNHLY and FYNNEI. In DNA, the CDR3 is TGTGCCAGCAGTGAAGAGGGGTTTCTCACCATGAACACTGAAGCTTTCTTT. Its protein is CASSEEGFLTMNTEAFF.